The clone carrying this TCR beta chain was picked up many times. These data belong to a study of spatial heterogeneity in lung cancer. Indicated time point: sample taken at primary tumor resection. The study tagged each TCR cDNA molecule with a unique molecular identifier. TCRdb called the 5' RACE reads again in MiXCR, with one record for every CDR3 protein. The profile shows 40,000 to 45,000 distinct CDR3 sequences, 6.8% of them singletons. The specimen was PBMCs, collected at surgery. The receptor was derived from a female donor with early-stage non-small cell lung cancer.

This chain's CDR3 is CASRPGREKLFF. The CDR3 DNA sequence: TGTGCCAGCAGGCCGGGGAGGGAAAAACTGTTTTTT. The V call is TRBV28, the J call TRBJ1-4, with unresolved D. This CDR3 is built from 12 residues. The germline V and J ends were trimmed by 6 bases and 8 bases, with 10 bases remaining between them. Germline-derived CDR1 and CDR2 are MDHEN and SYDVKM.